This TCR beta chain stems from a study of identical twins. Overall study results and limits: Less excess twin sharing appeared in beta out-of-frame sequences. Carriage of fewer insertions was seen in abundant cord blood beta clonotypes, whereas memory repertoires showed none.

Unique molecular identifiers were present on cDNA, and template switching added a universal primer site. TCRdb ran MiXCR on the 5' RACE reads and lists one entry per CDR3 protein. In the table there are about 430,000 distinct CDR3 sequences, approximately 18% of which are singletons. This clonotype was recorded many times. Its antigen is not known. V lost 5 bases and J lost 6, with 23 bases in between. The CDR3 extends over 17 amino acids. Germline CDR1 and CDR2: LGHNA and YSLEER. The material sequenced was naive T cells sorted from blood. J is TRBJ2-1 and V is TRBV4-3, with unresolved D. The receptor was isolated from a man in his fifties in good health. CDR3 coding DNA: TGCGCCAGCAGCAACAAGATCGGAACCCGAGATACCAATGAGCAGTTCTTC. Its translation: CASSNKIGTRDTNEQFF.